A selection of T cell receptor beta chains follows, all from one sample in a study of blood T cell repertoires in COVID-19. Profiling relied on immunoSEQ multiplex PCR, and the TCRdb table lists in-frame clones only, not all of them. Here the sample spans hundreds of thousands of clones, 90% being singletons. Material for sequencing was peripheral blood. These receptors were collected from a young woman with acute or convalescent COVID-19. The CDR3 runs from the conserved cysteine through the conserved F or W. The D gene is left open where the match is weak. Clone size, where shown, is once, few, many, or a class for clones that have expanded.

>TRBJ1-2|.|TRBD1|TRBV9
CASTHQGAVVYGYTF
TGTGCCAGCACCCATCAGGGGGCGGTCGTCTATGGCTACACCTTC
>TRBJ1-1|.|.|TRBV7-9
CASSLYGEAFF
TGTGCCAGCAGCTTATACGGGGAAGCTTTCTTT
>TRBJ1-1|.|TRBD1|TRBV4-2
CASSQNQGANTEAFF
TGTGCCAGCAGCCAGAATCAGGGGGCGAACACTGAAGCTTTCTTT
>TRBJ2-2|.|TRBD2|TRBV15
CATSREPSGGFLNTGELFF
TGTGCCACCAGCAGAGAGCCAAGCGGGGGCTTTCTGAACACCGGGGAGCTGTTTTTT
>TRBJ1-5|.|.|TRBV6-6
CASSPDTSNQPQHF
TGTGCCAGCAGTCCGGACACTAGCAATCAGCCCCAGCATTTT
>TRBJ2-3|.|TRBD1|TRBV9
CASSPSGTGTRTDTQYF
TGTGCCAGCAGCCCCTCGGGGACAGGGACCCGCACAGATACGCAGTATTTT
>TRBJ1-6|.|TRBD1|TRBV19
CASKKGRDSNNSPLHF
TGTGCCAGTAAAAAAGGCCGGGACAGCAATAATTCACCCCTCCACTTT
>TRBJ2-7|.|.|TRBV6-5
CASTRTASSYEQYF
TGTGCCAGCACTAGGACAGCTAGCTCCTACGAGCAGTACTTC
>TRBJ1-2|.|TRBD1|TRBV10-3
CAISPSGGQGFYGYTF
TGTGCCATCAGCCCGAGCGGAGGACAGGGGTTTTATGGCTACACCTTC
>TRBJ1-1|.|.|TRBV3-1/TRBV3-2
CASSHRGGSSTEAFF
TGTGCCAGCAGCCACCGGGGGGGGTCGTCCACTGAAGCTTTCTTT
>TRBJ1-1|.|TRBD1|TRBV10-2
CASSVPGGMNTEAFF
TGCGCCAGCAGTGTCCCAGGGGGGATGAACACTGAAGCTTTCTTT
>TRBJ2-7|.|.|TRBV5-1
CASSSPGYEQYF
TGCGCCAGCAGCTCCCCGGGATACGAGCAGTACTTC
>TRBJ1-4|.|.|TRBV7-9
CASSSTGLHEKLFF
TGTGCCAGCAGCTCGACAGGTCTGCACGAAAAACTGTTTTTT
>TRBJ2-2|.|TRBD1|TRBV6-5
CASRTGTGYTGELFF
TGTGCCAGCAGGACCGGGACAGGGTACACCGGGGAGCTGTTTTTT
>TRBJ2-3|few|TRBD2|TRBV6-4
CASSDSGGSGGTDTQYF
TGTGCCAGCAGTGACTCAGGCGGAAGCGGGGGAACAGATACGCAGTATTTT
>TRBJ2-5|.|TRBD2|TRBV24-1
CATSGPGTSGGGIQETQYF
TGTGCCACCAGTGGCCCCGGGACTAGCGGGGGGGGGATCCAAGAGACCCAGTACTTC
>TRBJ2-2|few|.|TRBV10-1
CASSESGKTGDTGELFF
TGCGCCAGCAGTGAGTCCGGTAAGACAGGTGACACCGGGGAGCTGTTTTTT
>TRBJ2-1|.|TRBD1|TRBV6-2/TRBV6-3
CASSTGTGLFSFYEQFF
TGTGCCAGCAGTACCGGGACAGGGTTATTTTCCTTCTATGAGCAGTTCTTC
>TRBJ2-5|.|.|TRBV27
CASSLRGETQYF
TGTGCCAGCAGTTTACGGGGAGAGACCCAGTACTTC
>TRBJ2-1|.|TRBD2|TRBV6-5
CASSYSRGGTGEQFF
TGTGCCAGCAGTTACTCTCGCGGGGGAACGGGTGAGCAGTTCTTC
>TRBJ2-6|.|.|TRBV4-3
CASSQDAGSGANVLTF
TGCGCCAGCAGCCAAGATGCGGGTTCTGGGGCCAACGTCCTGACTTTC
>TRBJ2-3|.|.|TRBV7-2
CASSLQWGGLIVADTQYF
TGTGCCAGCAGCTTGCAGTGGGGGGGCCTCATCGTCGCAGATACGCAGTATTTT
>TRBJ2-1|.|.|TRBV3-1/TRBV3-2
CASSQAGAPNEQFF
TGTGCCAGCAGCCAAGCGGGAGCCCCCAATGAGCAGTTCTTC
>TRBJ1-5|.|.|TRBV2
CASSPDSLRGQPQHF
TGTGCCAGCAGCCCGGACAGCTTGAGAGGACAGCCCCAGCATTTT